What follows are 8 T cell receptor beta chains derived from one specimen sequenced in a study of post-analysis software for immune sequencing data. General observations from the study: Among 5 or 6 TRBV segments more frequent in patients than controls were TRBV5-6, TRBV5-1 and TRBV20-1.

Unique molecular identifiers tagged the TCR beta cDNA libraries. TCRdb redid the calling of the PCR reads with MiXCR, one entry per CDR3 protein. Altogether roughly 700,000 distinct CDR3 sequences are present, less than 35% being singletons, with the ten largest covering about 0.5%. No cognate antigen is known for these TCRs. The source material was blood. These receptor sequences come from a girl aged 10 to 17 with multiple sclerosis.

This clonotype was seen repeatedly, ten times or more. The chain recombines TRBV5-1 with TRBJ2-3; possibly TRBD1 or TRBD2 for D (5 bases each). Trimming stripped 5 bases from V and 6 bases from J, with 13 bases between. This CDR3 region has 13 residues. Germline-derived CDR1 and CDR2 are SGHRS and YFSETQ. The CDR3 DNA sequence: TGCGCCAGCAGGGGACGCTTGGCGGATACGCAGTATTTT. Amino acids: CASRGRLADTQYF.

On this clonotype itself: In this CDR3 the conserved last residue, phenylalanine or tryptophan, is missing, so a read error is likely. The J gene is TRBJ2-5, the V gene TRBV20-1, with 9 bases lining up with TRBD2. CDR1 and CDR2 (germline): DFQATT, SNEGSKA (reference sequence). This CDR3 contains 16 residues. V lost 0 bases, J lost 3 bases, and 8 bases stayed unmatched. CDR3 protein: CSARDPGAGGKETQYS. The DNA of the CDR3 is TGCAGTGCTAGAGACCCTGGAGCGGGGGGAAAAGAGACCCAGTACTCC.

Concerning this clonotype itself: It may be a read error: a sequence one base away is much more abundant. The J gene is TRBJ2-5, the V gene TRBV19, with D perhaps TRBD1 (5 bases). The CDR3 has 13 amino acids. The ends were cut back, 4 bases at V and 1 base at J, with 7 bases in the middle. Germline-derived CDR1 and CDR2 are LNHDA and SQIVND (reference sequence). The CDR3, as DNA: TGTGCCAGTAGTACAGGGATCCAAGAGACCCAGTACTTC. Protein sequence: CASSTGIQETQYF.

Regarding this clonotype: A much larger clone lies one base from this, so it may be a read error. V usage is TRBV7-9 and J usage is TRBJ2-4, with D tentatively TRBD1 or TRBD2 (5 bases each). This CDR3 contains 16 residues. CDR1 and CDR2 from the germline V gene are SEHNR and FQNEAQ (reference sequence). This CDR3 is CASSTTGTVAKNIRYF. CDR3 DNA sequence: TGTGCCAGCAGCACGACCGGGACGGTAGCCAAAAACATTCGGTACTTC.

The rearrangement links TRBV18 to TRBJ1-4; maybe TRBD1 (5 bases). The V gene lost 2 bases and the J gene lost 2 bases, with 12 bases spanning the gap. This CDR3 is built from 16 residues. CDR1 is KGHSH and CDR2 is LQKENI in the germline V gene. This chain's CDR3 is CASSPFPQDTNEKLFF. The CDR3 nucleotides are TGTGCCAGCTCACCATTCCCACAGGACACTAATGAAAAACTGTTTTTT.

This clonotype was counted a few times. The chain carries TRBV27 and TRBJ2-3; D is possibly TRBD2 (6 bases). CDR3 length: 16 amino acids. Deletions cut 0 bases from V and 7 bases from J, with 17 bases between. Germline V gives CDR1 MNHEY, CDR2 SMNVEV (reference sequence). The CDR3 is CASSLSAGEETYTQYF. CDR3 DNA: TGTGCCAGCAGTTTATCCGCCGGGGAGGAGACGTATACGCAGTATTTT.

Points on this clonotype: This CDR3 fails to terminate in the conserved phenylalanine or tryptophan, so it likely reflects a read error. The chain's CDR3 is CASSLGTGNQPQHC. The CDR3 DNA follows: TGTGCCAGCAGCTTAGGGACAGGGAATCAGCCCCAGCATTGT. The gene calls are TRBV7-6 and TRBJ1-5; 8 nucleotides align to TRBD1. There are 14 residues in the CDR3. Germline assignment: CDR1 SGHVS and CDR2 FNYEAQ. Trimming cost V 1 base and J 4 bases; bases outside gene matches: 0.

The chain couples TRBV29-1 to TRBJ2-5; possibly TRBD1 for D (5 bases). There are 13 residues in the CDR3. The ends were cut back, 4 bases at V and 2 bases at J, with 11 bases in the middle. The germline V gene encodes CDR1 SQVTM and CDR2 ANQGSEA. CDR3 nucleotides: TGCAGCGTTGGTTTGGACACACAAGAGACCCAGTACTTC. Translating gives CSVGLDTQETQYF.